This note documents a single TCR beta chain sequence. The data originate from a study of blood T cell repertoires in COVID-19. Study-wide context: The United States, Italy and Spain supplied acute and convalescent COVID-19 samples. PBMCs, B-cell-depleted T cells, or T cells were the source of the cDNA or gDNA that made up the material.

Authors' processing steps: Reference gene primer amplification yielded estimated nucleated cell counts. Some clones are missing from TCRdb's copy, which holds only in-frame ones; the method was immunoSEQ multiplex PCR. The D gene and trimming were derived from the DNA, and the V and J assignments and clone size from that table. The sample lists about 220,000 clones, around 84% occurring once. The germline gives CDR1 DFQATT, CDR2 SNEGSKA (reference sequence). Trimming took 3 bases from V and 6 from J; bases not matched to a gene: 14. The CDR3 is 17 amino acids. The sample consisted of peripheral blood. V and J are TRBV20-1 and TRBJ2-3, with 11 bases fitting TRBD2. This TCR was sampled from a human donor in a cohort sampled during active COVID-19. Written as DNA, the CDR3 is TGCAGTGCTAGTGGAGCTAGCGGGAGGAAATTAGCTGATACGCAGTATTTT. It yields the protein CSASGASGRKLADTQYF.